Listed below are T cell receptor beta chains from one sample, sequenced in a study of blood T cell repertoires in COVID-19. Data came from immunoSEQ multiplex PCR; TCRdb stores just in-frame clones and leaves some out. The repertoire consists of approximately 18,000 clones, with approximately 93% occurring once and the leading ten covering around 5%. The sequenced sample was peripheral blood. The receptors were gathered from a human donor in a cohort sampled during active COVID-19. CDR3s include the opening cysteine and the closing phenylalanine or tryptophan. The order of the fields is clone size, D gene, J gene, V gene, CDR3 DNA, CDR3 protein. The D gene is left open where the match is weak. Part of the rows lack a size; the others show once, few, many or a class for expanded clones.

size: NA; D: TRBD2; J: TRBJ2-1; V: TRBV11-3; DNA: TGTGCCAGCAGCTCGGGACTAGCGGGAGGTACTATCAATGAGCAGTTCTTC; CDR3: CASSSGLAGGTINEQFF
size: NA; D: TRBD1; J: TRBJ2-5; V: TRBV9; DNA: TGTGCCAGCAGCCGGGACAGGGAGACCCAGTACTTC; CDR3: CASSRDRETQYF
size: NA; D: NA; J: TRBJ1-1; V: TRBV6-2/TRBV6-3; DNA: TGTGCCAGCAGTACAGGGAGCACTGAAGCTTTCTTT; CDR3: CASSTGSTEAFF
size: NA; D: NA; J: TRBJ1-1; V: TRBV2; DNA: TGTGCCAGCAGTGAAGCGGGAAGGGGGAACACTGAAGCTTTCTTT; CDR3: CASSEAGRGNTEAFF
size: NA; D: NA; J: TRBJ2-1; V: TRBV19; DNA: TGTGCCAGTAGTATTTCGGACAATGAGCAGTTCTTC; CDR3: CASSISDNEQFF
size: NA; D: TRBD1; J: TRBJ1-2; V: TRBV3-1/TRBV3-2; DNA: TGTGCCAGCAGTCGGACAGGGGTTATGGGCTACACCTTC; CDR3: CASSRTGVMGYTF
size: NA; D: NA; J: TRBJ1-5; V: TRBV6-1; DNA: TGTGCCAGCAGTGGAGGGTTGTCCATAGTCAATCAGCCCCAGCATTTT; CDR3: CASSGGLSIVNQPQHF
size: NA; D: NA; J: TRBJ2-7; V: TRBV28; DNA: TGTGCCAGCAGTTTCGCCTACGAGCAGTACTTC; CDR3: CASSFAYEQYF
size: NA; D: NA; J: TRBJ1-1; V: TRBV30; DNA: TGTGCCTGGAGTGTACTGAACGCTGAAGCTTTCTTT; CDR3: CAWSVLNAEAFF
size: NA; D: NA; J: TRBJ1-1; V: TRBV27; DNA: TGTGCCAGCAGGACGGGGAACACTGAAGCTTTCTTT; CDR3: CASRTGNTEAFF
size: once; D: NA; J: TRBJ1-6; V: TRBV7-2; DNA: TGTGCCAGCAGCCTCACAATTTCACCCCTCCACTTT; CDR3: CASSLTISPLHF
size: NA; D: TRBD2; J: TRBJ2-7; V: TRBV2; DNA: TGTGCCAGCAGTGAAGCGGCCGGCGGGAGGAAGTACGAGCAGTACTTC; CDR3: CASSEAAGGRKYEQYF
size: NA; D: TRBD2; J: TRBJ2-5; V: TRBV27; DNA: TGTGCCAGTGCCTCATCGACTAGCGGGAGTGTAGAGACCCAGTACTTC; CDR3: CASASSTSGSVETQYF
size: NA; D: TRBD1; J: TRBJ1-4; V: TRBV6-5; DNA: TGTGCCAGCAGTTACGGCCAGGGGGGTGAAAAACTGTTTTTT; CDR3: CASSYGQGGEKLFF
size: once; D: NA; J: TRBJ2-7; V: TRBV7-8; DNA: TGTGCCAGCAGCTTAGCGTCGGAGGGGTCCTACGAGCAGTACTTC; CDR3: CASSLASEGSYEQYF
size: NA; D: NA; J: TRBJ2-7; V: TRBV28; DNA: TGTGCCAGCAGTTCGGACAGAACCTCCTACGAGCAGTACTTC; CDR3: CASSSDRTSYEQYF
size: NA; D: NA; J: TRBJ1-4; V: TRBV30; DNA: TGTGCCTGGAGTGGTTCCGGGGGTGAAAAACTGTTTTTT; CDR3: CAWSGSGGEKLFF
size: NA; D: NA; J: TRBJ1-4; V: TRBV7-2; DNA: TGTGCCAGCAGCCTGATGAGGGATAAACTGTTTTTT; CDR3: CASSLMRDKLFF
size: NA; D: TRBD2; J: TRBJ2-1; V: TRBV11-2; DNA: TGTGCCAGCAGCTCCTCACGGGAGGGATACAATGAGCAGTTCTTC; CDR3: CASSSSREGYNEQFF
size: NA; D: NA; J: TRBJ2-1; V: TRBV14; DNA: TGTGCCAGCAGCCCGGGACTGCGACAAGTTGAGCAGTTCTTC; CDR3: CASSPGLRQVEQFF
size: NA; D: NA; J: TRBJ2-1; V: TRBV5-4; DNA: TGTGCCAGCAGCTCGGGCGGGAACACCTACAATGAGCAGTTCTTC; CDR3: CASSSGGNTYNEQFF
size: NA; D: NA; J: TRBJ2-2; V: TRBV7-2; DNA: TGTGCCAGCAGCGCCTACGTGGCCGGGGAGCTGTTTTTT; CDR3: CASSAYVAGELFF
size: NA; D: TRBD2; J: TRBJ2-4; V: TRBV19; DNA: TGTGCCAGTAGTATAGGGGGACTAGCGGGGGACCAAAACATTCAGTACTTC; CDR3: CASSIGGLAGDQNIQYF
size: NA; D: NA; J: TRBJ1-2; V: TRBV7-8; DNA: TGTGCCAGCAGCTTCGACAGTCCCCCTTTCTTC; CDR3: CASSFDSPPFF
size: NA; D: NA; J: TRBJ2-3; V: TRBV7-9; DNA: TGTGCCAGCAGCCCAAGACTCGCGGGGGCAACAGATACGCAGTATTTT; CDR3: CASSPRLAGATDTQYF
size: NA; D: NA; J: TRBJ1-5; V: TRBV6-2/TRBV6-3; DNA: TGTGCCAGCAGTTACACAGGGCAGGGGAATAGCAATCAGCCCCAGCATTTT; CDR3: CASSYTGQGNSNQPQHF
size: NA; D: TRBD2; J: TRBJ2-1; V: TRBV7-8; DNA: TGTGCCAGCCTGCACGGGAGGGCGGGAGTCGGCTACAATGAGCAGTTCTTC; CDR3: CASLHGRAGVGYNEQFF
size: NA; D: NA; J: TRBJ2-1; V: TRBV11-3; DNA: TGTGCCAGCAGCTCTGGACTACACAATGAGCAGTTCTTC; CDR3: CASSSGLHNEQFF
size: NA; D: NA; J: TRBJ2-2; V: TRBV7-7; DNA: TGTGCCAGCAGCTTAGATCCGGGGACGAACACCGGGGAGCTGTTTTTT; CDR3: CASSLDPGTNTGELFF
size: NA; D: NA; J: TRBJ2-7; V: TRBV13; DNA: TGTGCCAGCAGCTTAGGTTTGCCGCAGACTAAATACGAGCAGTACTTC; CDR3: CASSLGLPQTKYEQYF
size: NA; D: TRBD2; J: TRBJ2-1; V: TRBV2; DNA: TGTGCCAGCCGAATACTAGCGGAGGAGCAGTTCTTC; CDR3: CASRILAEEQFF
size: NA; D: NA; J: TRBJ2-7; V: TRBV7-8; DNA: TGTGCCAGCAGCCCCTACACGGAGGAGCAGTACTTC; CDR3: CASSPYTEEQYF
size: NA; D: TRBD1; J: TRBJ2-7; V: TRBV19; DNA: TGTGCCAGCTCGACAGGGCTATACGAGCAGTACTTC; CDR3: CASSTGLYEQYF
size: NA; D: NA; J: TRBJ2-7; V: TRBV7-6; DNA: TGTGCCAGCAGCGTCCATCCCTACGAGCAGTACTTC; CDR3: CASSVHPYEQYF